The clone carrying this T cell receptor beta chain has a handful of counts. Antigen unknown. Method: immunoSEQ multiplex PCR; TCRdb's copy keeps in-frame clones and lacks some. The sample lists about 1.1 million clones, roughly 77% occurring once. This sample was included in a study of shared clonotypes between healthy human individuals. Findings of the study overall: Unshared clonotypes carried lower generation probabilities than those common to all four donors.

The CDR3 runs to 14 residues. Germline V gives CDR1 SEHNR, CDR2 FQNEAQ (reference sequence). With V trimmed by 3 bases and J by 4 bases, 5 bases remained unmatched. The sequence came from a man aged 18 to 30 in good health. Some clones in this sample may be carry-over from other donors' samples. Sequencing was done on a sample of memory CD4+ T cells from PBMCs. Noted subset: CD45RA-negative fraction. V usage is TRBV7-9 and J usage is TRBJ1-1, with TRBD1 matching over 7 bases. The DNA of the CDR3 is TGTGCCAGCAGCTTGGCAGGGGGGAGCACTGAAGCTTTCTTT. It yields the protein CASSLAGGSTEAFF.